The 27 T cell receptor beta chains below come from one sample, sequenced in a study of T cells in Graves' hyperthyroidism and ophthalmopathy. TCR beta CDR3 region amplification was performed from RNA transcripts. An initial round of RT-PCR targeting the TCR CDR3 relied on the HTBI primer set. In TCRdb, the multiplex PCR reads were re-called with MiXCR into one record per CDR3 protein. The sample includes about 46,000 distinct CDR3 sequences, 49% seen only once; the top ten take more than 25%. The sequenced material came from peripheral blood or thyroid tissue (not recorded which). The receptor set was obtained from a woman aged 45-60 years with Graves' hyperthyroidism.

This sequence joins TRBV15 and TRBJ2-5; TRBD2 matches at 7 bases. The V segment lost 3 bases and the J segment 4 bases; nucleotides outside the gene matches: 8. Germline-derived CDR1 and CDR2 are LNHNV and YYDKDF (reference sequence). CDR3 size: 15 residues. In DNA form, the CDR3 reads TGTGCCACCAGCAGGGCCCTGGGGAGGGGAGAGACCCAGTACTTC. Encoded protein: CATSRALGRGETQYF.

The CDR3, as DNA: TGTGCCAGCAGCCCCACGAGCTCCTACGAGCAGTACTTC. Its protein is CASSPTSSYEQYF. This rearrangement joins TRBV14 to TRBJ2-7; unclear D gene. The germline V gene has CDR1 SGHDN and CDR2 FVKESK. V was shortened by 4 bases and J by 0 bases, with 7 bases between the two germline ends. The CDR3 is 13 residues long.

The V and J genes are TRBV29-1 and TRBJ2-7; D unclear. Trimming left V 7 bases short and J 2 bases short, with 6 bases between. Germline CDR1 SQVTM, CDR2 ANQGSEA. This CDR3 contains 10 residues. CDR3 DNA: TGCAGCGACGATACCTACGAGCAGTACTTC. It specifies CSDDTYEQYF.

J is TRBJ1-2 and V is TRBV11-1; TRBD1 aligns across 10 bases. The CDR3 extends over 12 amino acids. The V segment lost 8 bases and the J segment 4 bases; nucleotides outside the gene matches: 1. Per the germline V gene, CDR1 is SGHAT and CDR2 is FQDESV (reference sequence). CDR3 nucleotide sequence: TGTGCCAGCGGACAGGGGGGCTATGGCTACACCTTC. The encoded protein is CASGQGGYGYTF.

In this sample, this clonotype turned up many times. The J gene is TRBJ2-7, the V gene TRBV20-1; 7 nucleotides align to TRBD1. The junction had 10 bases not matched to a gene; V was cut back by 5 bases and J by 3 bases. CDR3 length equals 14 residues. Per the germline V gene, CDR1 is DFQATT and CDR2 is SNEGSKA (reference sequence). The CDR3 coding sequence is TGCAGTGCTCCTAGAGACAGGGACCTCTACGAGCAGTACTTC. Its protein product is CSAPRDRDLYEQYF.

The chain joins TRBV4-3 to TRBJ1-5; 9 bases are a match to TRBD1. The junction had 5 bases not matched to a gene; V was cut back by 3 bases and J by 5 bases. The germline V gene encodes CDR1 LGHNA and CDR2 YSLEER. The CDR3 extends over 15 amino acids. The CDR3 nucleotides read TGCGCCAGCAGCCAGGGGACAGGGACAGATCAGCCCCAGCATTTT. It codes for CASSQGTGTDQPQHF.

This clonotype showed up many times. The chain couples TRBV6-2 or TRBV6-3 to TRBJ2-3; D call uncertain. V was shortened by 1 base and J by 2 bases, with 10 bases between the two germline ends. Per the germline V gene, CDR1 is MNHEY and CDR2 is SVGEGT. The CDR3 runs to 15 residues. The CDR3 loop is CASSYYGYLTDTQYF. The DNA for the CDR3 is TGTGCCAGCAGTTACTACGGCTACCTCACAGATACGCAGTATTTT.

The rearrangement joins TRBV12-3 or TRBV12-4 to TRBJ1-2, with 9 bases aligning to TRBD1. The CDR3 runs 13 residues. The V segment lost 6 bases and the J segment 5 bases; nucleotides outside the gene matches: 4. CDR3 sequence (DNA): TGTGCCAGCAGCCGAGGACAGGGGTATGGCTACACCTTC. Translated, it gives CASSRGQGYGYTF.

On this clonotype: This may come from a read error, since a much larger clone is one base off. CDR3 protein: CAIDRGVLGYEQHF. In DNA, the CDR3 is TGTGCTATCGACAGGGGAGTACTGGGCTACGAGCAGCACTTC. This chain connects TRBV10-3 to TRBJ2-7; 8 positions match TRBD1. Germline V gives CDR1 ENHRY, CDR2 SYGVKD. The CDR3 loop spans 14 amino acids.

The chain combines TRBV30 with TRBJ1-4, with D unresolved. Per the germline V gene, CDR1 is GTSNPN and CDR2 is SVGIG (reference sequence). The V end was cut by 5 bases, the J end by 0 bases, with 7 bases between. The CDR3 extends over 13 amino acids. CDR3: CAWGWTTNEKLFF. In DNA, the CDR3 is TGTGCCTGGGGGTGGACAACTAATGAAAAACTGTTTTTT.

This clonotype has ten or more counts. V usage is TRBV6-6 and J usage is TRBJ2-7, with 10 bases matching TRBD2. The J segment lost 1 base and the V segment lost 5 bases, leaving 5 bases of the junction unmatched. The germline V gene encodes CDR1 MNHNY and CDR2 SVGAGI (reference sequence). This CDR3 comprises 15 residues. Here the CDR3 DNA reads TGTGCCAGCAGTCGGGTAGCGGGAGGTTCCTACGAGCAGTACTTC. This gives the protein CASSRVAGGSYEQYF.

CDR3 region: CATSRDLAGEMETQYF. The CDR3 coding sequence is TGTGCCACCAGCAGGGACTTAGCGGGAGAAATGGAGACCCAGTACTTC. The rearrangement uses TRBV15 and TRBJ2-5; 9 bases are a match to TRBD2. The CDR3 is made up of 16 amino acids. Germline V gene data show CDR1 as LNHNV and CDR2 as YYDKDF (reference sequence). The V segment lost 3 bases and the J segment 5 bases; nucleotides outside the gene matches: 10.

CDR3 loop: CSAGRTSGASYEQYF. CDR3 coding DNA: TGCAGTGCCGGCCGGACTAGCGGGGCATCCTACGAGCAGTACTTC. The chain uses TRBV20-1 and TRBJ2-7, with 12 positions matching TRBD2. The CDR3 consists of 15 residues. V was clipped by 6 bases and J by 1 base; unmatched bases: 7. In germline, CDR1 is DFQATT, CDR2 SNEGSKA (reference sequence).

In its sample, this clonotype was seen a few times. A read error is likely, as this CDR3 ends without the conserved phenylalanine or tryptophan. The DNA is omitted, as the CDR3 cannot be located on it reliably, and the CDR3 follows TCRdb's listing. The chain uses TRBV2 and TRBJ1-4. The CDR3 contains 9 residues when both ends are counted. Germline values: CDR1 SNHLY, CDR2 FYNNEI. The CDR3 sequence is CASSATDFY.

The rearrangement links TRBV15 to TRBJ2-5; D is undetermined. This CDR3 has 16 amino acids. Trimming stripped 0 bases from V and 2 bases from J, with 13 bases between. Germline-derived CDR1 and CDR2 are LNHNV and YYDKDF (reference sequence). The CDR3 sequence is CATSRDESTAQETQYF. Written as DNA, the CDR3 is TGTGCCACCAGCAGAGATGAATCTACAGCTCAAGAGACCCAGTACTTC.

The rearrangement links TRBV7-3 to TRBJ2-5; D not resolved. This CDR3 has 14 residues. Germline V gene sequence: CDR1 SGHTA, CDR2 FQGTGA. Trimming cost V 0 bases and J 2 bases, with 7 bases left between them. CDR3: CASSLTGGQETQYF. For the CDR3, the DNA is TGTGCCAGCAGCTTAACCGGTGGGCAAGAGACCCAGTACTTC.

This clonotype came up many times. For the CDR3, the DNA is TGTGCCAGCAGCTTGAACGGGAACTACGAGCAGTACTTC. Protein sequence: CASSLNGNYEQYF. The rearrangement joins TRBV7-3 to TRBJ2-7, with a possible D match to TRBD2 (5 bases). Germline V lookup: CDR1 SGHTA, CDR2 FQGTGA. Trimming cost V 3 bases and J 3 bases, with 9 bases left between them. The CDR3 totals 13 residues. Combining the CDR3 with reference TRBV7-3 and TRBJ2-7 gives the whole variable domain GAGVSQTPSNKVTEKGKYVELRCDPISGHTALYWYRQSLGQGPEFLIYFQGTGAADDSGLPNDRFFAVRPEGSVSTLKIQRTERGDSAVYLCASSLNGNYEQYFGPGTRLTVT.

At least ten counts were recorded for this clonotype. This sequence joins TRBV28 and TRBJ1-2; D remains unclear. Between the trimmed V and J ends, which lost 6 bases and 2 bases, there was a span of 7 bases. Germline values: CDR1 MDHEN, CDR2 SYDVKM. This CDR3 contains 12 residues. This CDR3 reads CASRSTNYGYTF. CDR3 sequence (DNA): TGTGCCAGCAGGTCTACCAACTATGGCTACACCTTC.

This clonotype was detected many times. This chain uses TRBV3-1 with TRBJ2-5; 10 bases agree with TRBD2. Germline CDR1 and CDR2: LGHDT and YNNKEL (reference sequence). With V trimmed by 8 bases and J by 4 bases, 4 bases remained unmatched. The CDR3 spans 13 residues. CDR3 DNA sequence: TGTGCCAGCCTGCTAGCGGGAGCAGAGACCCAGTACTTC. This gives the protein CASLLAGAETQYF.

This clonotype was counted many times. Mismatch with germline at one junction end may stem from a read error. V usage is TRBV7-7 and J usage is TRBJ2-7; D ambiguous. Germline V gives CDR1 SSHAT, CDR2 FNYEAQ (reference sequence). CDR3 length: 15 residues. CDR3 bases: TGTGCTAGCAGCTTAGAGCCTGACCCAGCCTACGAGCAGTACTTC. It encodes CASSLEPDPAYEQYF.

This clonotype was recorded at least ten times. This chain uses TRBV28 with TRBJ2-5, with 9 positions matching TRBD1. The trim removed 5 bases at V and 4 bases at J, leaving 2 bases unmatched. CDR3 size: 13 residues. The V gene's germline CDR1 is MDHEN and CDR2 SYDVKM. The CDR3 here is CASSETGGETQYF. The CDR3 DNA is TGTGCCAGCAGTGAGACAGGGGGAGAGACCCAGTACTTC.

Regarding this clonotype: One junction end disagrees with the germline gene, perhaps due to a read error. J is TRBJ1-5 and V is TRBV27; 7 bases line up with TRBD1. This CDR3 contains 14 residues. CDR1 is MNHEY and CDR2 is SMNVEV in the germline V gene (reference sequence). CDR3 in amino acids: CASSWDSSNQPQHF. The CDR3 DNA sequence: TGTGCCAGCAGTTGGGACAGTAGCAATCAGCCCCAGCATTTC.

This clonotype was found many times. J is TRBJ1-6 and V is TRBV6-5; the D is unclear. CDR1 is MNHEY and CDR2 is SVGAGI in the germline V gene. Trimming left V 0 bases short and J 7 bases short, with 10 bases between. The CDR3 loop spans 15 amino acids. This CDR3 is CASSYSISKNSPLHF. Here the CDR3 DNA reads TGTGCCAGCAGTTACTCGATTTCGAAAAATTCACCCCTCCACTTT.

This clonotype was seen at least ten times. Being one base from a much bigger clone, this may be a read error. This CDR3 is CSVEVSGGRVRELFF. The CDR3 nucleotides read TGCAGCGTTGAAGTATCAGGGGGGAGGGTCAGGGAGCTGTTTTTT. The chain carries TRBV29-1 and TRBJ2-2, with D possibly being TRBD1 or TRBD2 (7 bases each). In germline, CDR1 is SQVTM, CDR2 ANQGSEA. The length of the CDR3 is 15 residues. Trimming pared 1 base from V and 9 bases from J, leaving 18 bases between.

At least ten counts were recorded for this clonotype. One end of the junction fails to match germline, which may point to a read error. This chain uses TRBV10-2 with TRBJ2-7; 10 nucleotides agree with TRBD1. The germline CDR1 and CDR2 sequences are WSHSY and SAAADI. This CDR3 contains 14 residues. CDR3 residues: CASTEDRGSYEQYF. CDR3 DNA: TGCGCCAGCACTGAGGACAGGGGGTCCTACGAGCAGTACTTC.

This clonotype was picked up many times. V is TRBV7-9 and J is TRBJ2-7, with no clear D. The CDR3 spans 15 residues. Trimming removed 1 base from V and 0 bases from J, with 10 bases in between. Germline V gene sequence: CDR1 SEHNR, CDR2 FQNEAQ (reference sequence). In DNA form, the CDR3 reads TGTGCCAGCAGCTTAGGGACGTGGAGCTCCTACGAGCAGTACTTC. Residues: CASSLGTWSSYEQYF.

This clonotype was detected a few times. The chain combines TRBV29-1 with TRBJ1-2; 11 bases align to TRBD1. Trimming removed 7 bases from V and 4 bases from J; junction bases left unmatched: 5. CDR1 and CDR2 from the germline V gene are SQVTM and ANQGSEA. The CDR3 has 13 amino acids. This chain's CDR3 is CSAGTGGSYGYTF. The CDR3 DNA follows: TGCAGCGCCGGGACAGGGGGAAGCTATGGCTACACCTTC.